This T cell receptor (beta chain) stems from a study of blood T cell repertoires in COVID-19. Study overall: Sources were T cells, B-cell-depleted T cells, or PBMCs; the material itself was cDNA or gDNA.

In the authors' workflow: Researchers report that nucleated cell counts were estimated from reference gene primer amplification. The table came from immunoSEQ multiplex PCR; TCRdb's copy has only in-frame clones and leaves some out. From that table come the V and J calls and clone size; the DNA was used to work out D and trimming. The table shows some 180,000 clones, with approximately 85% occurring only once. The CDR3 is made up of 18 amino acids. Trimming stripped 0 bases from V and 1 base from J, with 18 bases between. From germline, CDR1 is GTSNPN and CDR2 SVGIG (reference sequence). The sequenced sample consisted of peripheral blood. The receptor's source is a woman aged 60-75 years with acute or convalescent COVID-19. J is TRBJ1-4 and V is TRBV30; D not certain. CDR3 sequence: CAWSVPLPVGRTNEKLFF. CDR3 sequence (DNA): TGTGCCTGGAGTGTACCATTGCCGGTTGGGAGAACTAATGAAAAACTGTTTTTT.